The sequence of this T cell receptor beta chain was determined in a study of PD-1 and CTLA-4 blockade in melanoma. V lost 5 bases and J 4 bases, leaving 8 bases between the germline ends. Germline CDR1 is WSHSY and CDR2 is SAAADI. This CDR3 has 13 amino acids. The table came from immunoSEQ multiplex PCR; TCRdb's copy has only in-frame clones and leaves some out. This table holds over 5,500 clones, roughly 80% found once. The sample here was CD8+ T cells from peripheral blood, taken before anti-PD-1 treatment. This TCR came from a human donor with melanoma. The gene calls are TRBV10-2 and TRBJ1-4; D is unclear. The CDR3 sequence: CASSFNDNEKLFF. The CDR3 DNA follows: TGCGCCAGCAGTTTCAACGATAATGAAAAACTGTTTTTT.